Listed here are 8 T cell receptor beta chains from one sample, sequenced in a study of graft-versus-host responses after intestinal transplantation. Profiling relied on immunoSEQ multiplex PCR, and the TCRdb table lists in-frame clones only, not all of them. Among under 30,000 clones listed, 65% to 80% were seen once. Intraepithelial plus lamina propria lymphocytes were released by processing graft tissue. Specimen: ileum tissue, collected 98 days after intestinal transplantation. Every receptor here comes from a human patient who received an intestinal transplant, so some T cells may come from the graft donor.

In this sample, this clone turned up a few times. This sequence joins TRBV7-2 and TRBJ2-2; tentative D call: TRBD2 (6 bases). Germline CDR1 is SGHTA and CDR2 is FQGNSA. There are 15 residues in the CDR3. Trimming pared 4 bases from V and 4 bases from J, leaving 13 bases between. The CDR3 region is CASSSWDSPTGELFF. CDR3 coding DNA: TGTGCCAGCAGCTCGTGGGACTCTCCCACCGGGGAGCTGTTTTTT.

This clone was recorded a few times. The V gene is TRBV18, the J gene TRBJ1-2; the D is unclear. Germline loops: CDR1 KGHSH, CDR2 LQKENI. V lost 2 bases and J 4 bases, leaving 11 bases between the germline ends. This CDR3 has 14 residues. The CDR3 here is CASSPSGSTYGYTF. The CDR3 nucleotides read TGTGCCAGCTCACCATCCGGGTCTACCTATGGCTACACCTTC. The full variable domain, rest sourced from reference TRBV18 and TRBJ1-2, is NAGVMQNPRHLVRRRGQEARLRCSPMKGHSHVYWYRQLPEEGLKFMVYLQKENIIDESGMPKERFSAEFPKEGPSILRIQQVVRGDSAAYFCASSPSGSTYGYTFGSGTRLTVV.

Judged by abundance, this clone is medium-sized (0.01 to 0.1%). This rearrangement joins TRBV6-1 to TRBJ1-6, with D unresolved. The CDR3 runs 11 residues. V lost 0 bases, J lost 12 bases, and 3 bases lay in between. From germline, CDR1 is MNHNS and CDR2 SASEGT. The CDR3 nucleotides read TGTGCCAGCAGTGAAGCGCGACCCCTCCACTTT. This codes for CASSEARPLHF.

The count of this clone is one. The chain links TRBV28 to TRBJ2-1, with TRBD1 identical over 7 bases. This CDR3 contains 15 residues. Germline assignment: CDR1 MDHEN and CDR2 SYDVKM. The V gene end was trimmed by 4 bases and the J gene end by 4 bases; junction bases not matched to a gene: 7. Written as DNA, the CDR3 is TGTGCCAGCAGTTCCGGGACAGTCAGATACAATGAGCAGTTCTTC. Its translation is CASSSGTVRYNEQFF.

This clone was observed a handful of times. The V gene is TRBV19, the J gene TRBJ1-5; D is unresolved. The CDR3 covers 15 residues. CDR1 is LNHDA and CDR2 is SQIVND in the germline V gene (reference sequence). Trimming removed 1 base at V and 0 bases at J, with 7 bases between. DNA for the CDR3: TGTGCCAGTAGTATAGCAGCGTATAGCAATCAGCCCCAGCATTTT. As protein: CASSIAAYSNQPQHF.

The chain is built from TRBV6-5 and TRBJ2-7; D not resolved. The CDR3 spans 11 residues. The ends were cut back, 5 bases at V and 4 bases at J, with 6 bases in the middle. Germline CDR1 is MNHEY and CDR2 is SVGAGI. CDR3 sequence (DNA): TGTGCCAGCAGTGACCCTTACGAGCAGTACTTC. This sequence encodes CASSDPYEQYF.

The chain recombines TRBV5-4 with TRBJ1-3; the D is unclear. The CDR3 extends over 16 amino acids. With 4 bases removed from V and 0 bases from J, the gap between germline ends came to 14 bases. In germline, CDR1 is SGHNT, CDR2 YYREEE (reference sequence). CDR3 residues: CASSLPGASSGNTIYF. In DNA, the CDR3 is TGTGCCAGCAGCCTGCCGGGTGCGAGCTCTGGAAACACCATATATTTT. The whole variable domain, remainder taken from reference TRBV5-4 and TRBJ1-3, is ETGVTQSPTHLIKTRGQQVTLRCSSQSGHNTVSWYQQALGQGPQFIFQYYREEENGRGNFPPRFSGLQFPNYSSELNVNALELDDSALYLCASSLPGASSGNTIYFGEGSWLTVV.

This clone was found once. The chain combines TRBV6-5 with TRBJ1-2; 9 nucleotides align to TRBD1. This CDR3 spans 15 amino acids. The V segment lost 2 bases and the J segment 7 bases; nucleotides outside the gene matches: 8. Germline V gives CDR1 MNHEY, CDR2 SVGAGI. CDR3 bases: TGTGCCAGCAGTTACGTTAACCGGGACAGGGTTGGCTACACCTTC. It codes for CASSYVNRDRVGYTF.